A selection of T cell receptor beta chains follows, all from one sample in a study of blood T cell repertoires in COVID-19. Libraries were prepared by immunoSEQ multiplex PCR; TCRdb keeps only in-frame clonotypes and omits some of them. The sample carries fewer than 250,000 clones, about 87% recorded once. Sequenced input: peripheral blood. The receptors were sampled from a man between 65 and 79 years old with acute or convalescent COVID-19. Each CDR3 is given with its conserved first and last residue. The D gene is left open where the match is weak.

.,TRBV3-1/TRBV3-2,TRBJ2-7,CASSPWGSSYEQYF,TGTGCCAGCAGCCCTTGGGGCAGCTCCTACGAGCAGTACTTC
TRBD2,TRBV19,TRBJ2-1,CASSPRTSGRGSEQFF,TGTGCCAGTAGTCCAAGGACTAGCGGGAGAGGAAGTGAGCAGTTCTTC
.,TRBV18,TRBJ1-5,CASSPQGGPYSNQPQHF,TGTGCCAGCTCACCACAGGGGGGGCCTTATAGCAATCAGCCCCAGCATTTT
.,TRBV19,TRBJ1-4,CASSIALRQEKLFF,TGTGCCAGTAGTATAGCTTTACGACAGGAAAAACTGTTTTTT
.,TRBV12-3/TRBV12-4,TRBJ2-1,CASSLGGPNEQFF,TGTGCCAGCAGTTTAGGAGGCCCCAATGAGCAGTTCTTC
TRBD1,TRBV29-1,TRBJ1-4,CSARTGTNEKLFF,TGCAGCGCCCGGACAGGGACTAATGAAAAACTGTTTTTT
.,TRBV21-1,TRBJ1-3,CASRDRDSGNTIYF,TGTGCCAGCCGAGACAGGGACTCTGGAAACACCATATATTTT
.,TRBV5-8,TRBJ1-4,CASSLGPLAVREKLFF,TGTGCCAGCAGCTTGGGTCCGCTCGCCGTGAGGGAAAAACTGTTTTTT
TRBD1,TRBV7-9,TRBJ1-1,CASSLGDSEAFF,TGTGCCAGCAGCTTAGGGGACAGTGAAGCTTTCTTT
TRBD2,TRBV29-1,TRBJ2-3,CSVVASGIPTSTDTQYF,TGCAGCGTTGTTGCTAGCGGGATTCCTACTAGCACAGATACGCAGTATTTT
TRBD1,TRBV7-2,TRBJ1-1,CASSKDRAAPGEAFF,TGTGCCAGCAGCAAAGACAGGGCGGCCCCCGGTGAAGCTTTCTTT
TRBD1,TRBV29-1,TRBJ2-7,CTGGNSYEQYF,TGCACAGGGGGTAACTCCTACGAGCAGTACTTC
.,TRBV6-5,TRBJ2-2,CASRRTANTGELFF,TGTGCCAGCCGGCGGACAGCGAACACCGGGGAGCTGTTTTTT
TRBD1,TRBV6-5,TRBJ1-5,CASCRDRSNQPQHF,TGTGCCAGCTGCCGGGACAGGAGCAATCAGCCCCAGCATTTT